This TCR beta chain originates from a study of OX40 agonist ivuxolimab in advanced cancers. Study-level information: A diagnosis of hepatocellular carcinoma, melanoma, renal cell or head and neck cancer was present in dose-escalation patients. The group had a mean age of around 60 years, ranged from about 23 to 85, and was 80% to 90% male.

The method was immunoSEQ multiplex PCR; TCRdb's version includes in-frame clones alone and lacks a portion of them. The sample contains about 83,000 clones, approximately 85% of which appear only once. Concerning this clone itself: Its antigen is not identified.

Study-level points and caveats: Normalized T-cell clonal expansion was also low in some nonresponders.

The receptor's source is an adult with an advanced solid tumor such as melanoma, head and neck, liver or kidney cancer. The sequenced sample was CD4+ or CD8+ T cells sorted from blood, obtained in a trial of the OX40 agonist ivuxolimab.

CDR3 sequence (DNA): TGTGCCAGCAGGCAGGCTGAGGGTTCATACAATGAGCAGTTCTTC. Encoded protein: CASRQAEGSYNEQFF. The chain has TRBV4-2 and TRBJ2-1, with D possibly matching TRBD2 (5 bases). CDR3 length: 15 residues. Trimming cost V 6 bases and J 4 bases, with 16 bases left between them. Germline CDR1 is LGHNA and CDR2 is YNFKEQ.